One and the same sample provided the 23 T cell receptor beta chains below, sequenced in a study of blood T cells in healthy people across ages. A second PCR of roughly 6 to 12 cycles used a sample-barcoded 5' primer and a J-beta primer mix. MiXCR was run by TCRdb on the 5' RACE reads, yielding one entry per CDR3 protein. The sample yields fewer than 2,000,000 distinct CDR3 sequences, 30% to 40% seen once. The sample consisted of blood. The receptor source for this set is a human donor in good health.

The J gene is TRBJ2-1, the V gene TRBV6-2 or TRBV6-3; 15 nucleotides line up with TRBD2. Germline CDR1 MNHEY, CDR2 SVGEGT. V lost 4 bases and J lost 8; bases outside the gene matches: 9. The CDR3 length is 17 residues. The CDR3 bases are TGTGCCAGCAGTTCCGGACTAGCGGGGGGGCACCGGTATGAGCAGTTCTTC. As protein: CASSSGLAGGHRYEQFF.

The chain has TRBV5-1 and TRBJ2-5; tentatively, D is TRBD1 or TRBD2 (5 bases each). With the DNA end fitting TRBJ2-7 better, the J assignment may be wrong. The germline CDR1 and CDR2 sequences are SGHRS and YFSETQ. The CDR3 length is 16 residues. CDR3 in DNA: TGCGCCAGCAGCTTGAGGGGCTCGGGGTCCCACTACGAGCAGTACTTC. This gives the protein CASSLRGSGSHYEQYF.

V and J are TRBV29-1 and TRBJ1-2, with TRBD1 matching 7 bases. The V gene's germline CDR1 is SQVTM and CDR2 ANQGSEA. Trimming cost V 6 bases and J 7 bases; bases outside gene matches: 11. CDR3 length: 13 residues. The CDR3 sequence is CSVERGGAGGYTF. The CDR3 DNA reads TGCAGCGTCGAGAGAGGGGGCGCAGGTGGCTACACCTTC.

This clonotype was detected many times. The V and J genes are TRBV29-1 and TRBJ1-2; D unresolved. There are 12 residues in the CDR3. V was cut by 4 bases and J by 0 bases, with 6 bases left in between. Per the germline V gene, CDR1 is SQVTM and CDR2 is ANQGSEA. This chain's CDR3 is CSVGGANYGYTF. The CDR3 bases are TGCAGCGTTGGCGGAGCTAACTATGGCTACACCTTC.

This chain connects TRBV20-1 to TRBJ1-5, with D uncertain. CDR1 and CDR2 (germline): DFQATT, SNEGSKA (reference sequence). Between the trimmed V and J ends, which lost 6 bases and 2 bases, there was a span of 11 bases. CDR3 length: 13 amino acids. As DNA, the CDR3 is TGCAGTGCGGGCAGGCTGGGCAATCAGCCCCAGCATTTT. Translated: CSAGRLGNQPQHF.

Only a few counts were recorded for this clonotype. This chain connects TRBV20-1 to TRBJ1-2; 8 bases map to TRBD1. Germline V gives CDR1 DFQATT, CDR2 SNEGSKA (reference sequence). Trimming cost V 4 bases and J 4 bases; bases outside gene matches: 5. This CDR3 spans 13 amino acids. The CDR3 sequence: CSATRGQGYGYTF. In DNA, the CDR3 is TGCAGTGCTACCAGGGGGCAGGGCTATGGCTACACCTTC.

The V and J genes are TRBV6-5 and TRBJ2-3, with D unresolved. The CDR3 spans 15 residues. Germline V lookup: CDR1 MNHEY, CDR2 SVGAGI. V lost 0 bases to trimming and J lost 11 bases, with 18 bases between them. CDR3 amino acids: CASSYSSYRAYEQYF. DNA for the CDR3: TGTGCCAGCAGTTACTCGTCATACAGAGCCTACGAGCAGTATTTT.

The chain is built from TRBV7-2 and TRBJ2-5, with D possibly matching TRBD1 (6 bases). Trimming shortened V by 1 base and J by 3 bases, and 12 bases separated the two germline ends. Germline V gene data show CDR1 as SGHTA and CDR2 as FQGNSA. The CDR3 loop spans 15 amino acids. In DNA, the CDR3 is TGTGCCAGCAGCTTAGATCAAGGGGGAAAAGAGACCCAGTACTTC. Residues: CASSLDQGGKETQYF.

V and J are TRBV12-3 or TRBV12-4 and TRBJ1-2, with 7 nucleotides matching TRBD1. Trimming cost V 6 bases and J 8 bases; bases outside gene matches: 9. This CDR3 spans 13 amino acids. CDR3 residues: CASSNEGAVGYTF. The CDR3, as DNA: TGTGCCAGCAGCAATGAGGGGGCGGTAGGCTACACCTTC.

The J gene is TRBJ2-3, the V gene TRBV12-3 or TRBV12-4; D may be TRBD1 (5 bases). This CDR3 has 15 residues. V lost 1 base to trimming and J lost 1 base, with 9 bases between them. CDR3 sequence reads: CASSLVAQGTDTQYF. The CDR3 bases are TGTGCCAGCAGTTTAGTTGCACAGGGCACAGATACGCAGTATTTT.

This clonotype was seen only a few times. The CDR3 bases are TGCGCCAGCAGCAGGGGGACAGGGGGCACCCCTAATATCTACGAGCAGTACTTC. This gives the protein CASSRGTGGTPNIYEQYF. The chain couples TRBV5-1 to TRBJ2-7; 12 positions match TRBD1. Germline V lookup: CDR1 SGHRS, CDR2 YFSETQ. The CDR3 covers 18 residues. V gave up 4 bases and J gave up 3 bases; unmatched junction bases: 14.

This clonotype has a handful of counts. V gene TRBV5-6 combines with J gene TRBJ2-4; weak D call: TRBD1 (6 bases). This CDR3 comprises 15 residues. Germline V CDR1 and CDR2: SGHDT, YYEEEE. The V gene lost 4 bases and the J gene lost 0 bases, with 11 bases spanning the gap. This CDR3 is CASSRGQSAKNIQYF. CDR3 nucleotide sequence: TGTGCCAGCAGCCGTGGACAGTCAGCCAAAAACATTCAGTACTTC. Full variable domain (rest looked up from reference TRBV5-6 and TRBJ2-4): DAGVTQSPTHLIKTRGQQVTLRCSPKSGHDTVSWYQQALGQGPQFIFQYYEEEERQRGNFPDRFSGHQFPNYSSELNVNALLLGDSALYLCASSRGQSAKNIQYFGAGTRLSVL.

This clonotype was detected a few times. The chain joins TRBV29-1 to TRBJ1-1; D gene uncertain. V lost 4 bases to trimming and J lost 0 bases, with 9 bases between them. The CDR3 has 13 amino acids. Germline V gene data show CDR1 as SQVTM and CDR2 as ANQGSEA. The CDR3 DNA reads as TGCAGCGTTGCTCTCCAGCTGAACACTGAAGCTTTCTTT. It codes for CSVALQLNTEAFF.

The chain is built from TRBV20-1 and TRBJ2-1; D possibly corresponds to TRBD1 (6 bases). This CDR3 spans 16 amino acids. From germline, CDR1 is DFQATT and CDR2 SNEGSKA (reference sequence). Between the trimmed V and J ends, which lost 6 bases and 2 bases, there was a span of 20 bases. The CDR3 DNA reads TGCAGTGCCCCCCCCCAGGGGCGCGCCCCCTACAATGAGCAGTTCTTC. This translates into CSAPPQGRAPYNEQFF.

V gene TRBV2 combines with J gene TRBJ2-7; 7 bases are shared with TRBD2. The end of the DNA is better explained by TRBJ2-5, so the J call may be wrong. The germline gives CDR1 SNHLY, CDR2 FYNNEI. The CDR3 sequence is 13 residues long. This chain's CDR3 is CALSGEGEETQYF. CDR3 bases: TGTGCCCTCAGCGGGGAAGGGGAAGAGACCCAGTACTTC.

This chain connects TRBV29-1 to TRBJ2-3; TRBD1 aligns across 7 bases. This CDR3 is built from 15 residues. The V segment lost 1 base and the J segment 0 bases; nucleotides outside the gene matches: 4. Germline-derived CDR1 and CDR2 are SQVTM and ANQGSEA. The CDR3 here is CSVEVQGLSTDTQYF. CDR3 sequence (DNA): TGCAGCGTTGAAGTACAGGGGCTCAGCACAGATACGCAGTATTTT.

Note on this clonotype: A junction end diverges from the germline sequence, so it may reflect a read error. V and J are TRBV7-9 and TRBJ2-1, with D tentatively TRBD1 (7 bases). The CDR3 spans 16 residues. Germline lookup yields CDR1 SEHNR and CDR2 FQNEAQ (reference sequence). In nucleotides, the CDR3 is TGTGCCAGCAGCTCCATTACAGGGGACTCCTACAACGAGCAGTTCTTC. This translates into CASSSITGDSYNEQFF.

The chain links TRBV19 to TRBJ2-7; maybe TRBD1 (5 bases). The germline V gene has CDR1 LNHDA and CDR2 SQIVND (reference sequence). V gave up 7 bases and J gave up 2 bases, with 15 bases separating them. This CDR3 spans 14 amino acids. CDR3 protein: CASNQGPSPYEQYF. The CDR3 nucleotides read TGTGCCAGTAACCAGGGCCCCAGCCCCTACGAGCAGTACTTC.

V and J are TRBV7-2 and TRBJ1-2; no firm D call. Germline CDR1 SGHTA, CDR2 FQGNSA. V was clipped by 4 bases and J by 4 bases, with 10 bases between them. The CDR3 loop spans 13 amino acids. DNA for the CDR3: TGTGCCAGCAGCTGGACGGTGGGCTATGGCTACACCTTC. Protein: CASSWTVGYGYTF.

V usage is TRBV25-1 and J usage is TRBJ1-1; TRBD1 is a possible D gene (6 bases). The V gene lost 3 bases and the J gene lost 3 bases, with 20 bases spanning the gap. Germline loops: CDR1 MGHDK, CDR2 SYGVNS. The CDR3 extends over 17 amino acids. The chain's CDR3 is CASSDWGHKGTDTEAFF. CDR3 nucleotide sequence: TGTGCCAGCAGTGACTGGGGACACAAGGGGACGGACACTGAAGCTTTCTTT.

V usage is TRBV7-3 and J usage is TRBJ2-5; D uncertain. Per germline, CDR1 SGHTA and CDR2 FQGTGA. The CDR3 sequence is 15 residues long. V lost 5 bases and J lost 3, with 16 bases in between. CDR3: CASSPKGLPEETQYF. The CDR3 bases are TGTGCCAGCAGCCCAAAAGGGCTCCCAGAAGAGACCCAGTACTTC. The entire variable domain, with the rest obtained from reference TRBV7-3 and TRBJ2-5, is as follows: GAGVSQTPSNKVTEKGKYVELRCDPISGHTALYWYRQSLGQGPEFLIYFQGTGAADDSGLPNDRFFAVRPEGSVSTLKIQRTERGDSAVYLCASSPKGLPEETQYFGPGTRLLVL.

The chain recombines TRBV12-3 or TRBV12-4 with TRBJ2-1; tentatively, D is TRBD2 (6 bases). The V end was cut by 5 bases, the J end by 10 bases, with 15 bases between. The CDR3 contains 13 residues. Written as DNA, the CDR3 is TGTGCCAGCAGTAACACGGACTATAGGGAGCAGTTCTTC. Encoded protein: CASSNTDYREQFF.

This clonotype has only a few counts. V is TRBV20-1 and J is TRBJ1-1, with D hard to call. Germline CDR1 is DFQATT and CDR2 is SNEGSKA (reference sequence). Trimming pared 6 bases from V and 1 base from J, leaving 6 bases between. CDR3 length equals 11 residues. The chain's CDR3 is CSASGNTEAFF. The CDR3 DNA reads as TGCAGTGCATCCGGGAACACTGAAGCTTTCTTT.